Below are 3 T cell receptor beta chains sequenced from a single sample in a study of blood T cell repertoires in COVID-19 (dated by TCRdb to the early 2020s). Preparation of the library involved the immunoSEQ multiplex PCR assay. The table was pulled from immuneACCESS by TCRdb, which kept in-frame rearrangements only. Such tables lose some clones; where checked, under half of the loss comes from unresolved V genes, and the rest has no known cause. The sample table contains about 70,000 clones; only one count was recorded for about 81% of them. Approximately 14% of the sample is taken by the ten largest. Sequenced sample: peripheral blood. The receptors stem from a man older than 75 with acute or convalescent COVID-19.

The CDR3 DNA reads TGTGCCAGCAGTTACCCTAGCCGGGCAATTCGGCCCACTGAAGCTTTCTTT. The encoded protein is CASSYPSRAIRPTEAFF. The chain recombines TRBV6-2 or TRBV6-3 with TRBJ1-1; D call uncertain. The CDR3 extends over 17 amino acids. With 2 bases removed from V and 4 bases from J, the gap between germline ends came to 20 bases. Germline loops: CDR1 MNHEY, CDR2 SVGEGT.

This chain connects TRBV7-9 to TRBJ1-3; D possibly corresponds to TRBD1 (6 bases). V was trimmed by 3 bases and J by 3 bases, leaving 15 bases between them. CDR3 length: 16 amino acids. The germline CDR1 and CDR2 sequences are SEHNR and FQNEAQ (reference sequence). CDR3 DNA: TGTGCCAGCAGCTTTGAGGGGGGGCTCAGTGGAAACACCATATATTTT. It is translated as CASSFEGGLSGNTIYF.

J is TRBJ2-3 and V is TRBV13; 7 bases are a match to TRBD2. Losses at the gene ends were 6 bases for V and 8 bases for J; bases not matched to a gene: 11. Per the germline V gene, CDR1 is PRHDT and CDR2 is FYEKMQ (reference sequence). The CDR3 loop spans 14 amino acids. CDR3 residues: CASRTGGSGTTQYF. The CDR3 DNA sequence: TGTGCCAGCAGGACCGGGGGGAGCGGGACTACGCAGTATTTT. The variable domain in full, with the rest retrieved from reference TRBV13 and TRBJ2-3, is AAGVIQSPRHLIKEKRETATLKCYPIPRHDTVYWYQQGPGQDPQFLISFYEKMQSDKGSIPDRFSAQQFSDYHSELNMSSLELGDSALYFCASRTGGSGTTQYFGPGTRLTVL.